This T cell receptor (beta chain) was sequenced in a study of T cells in Graves' hyperthyroidism and ophthalmopathy. Study at large: Peripheral blood draws took place at initial diagnosis, ahead of any treatment.

From germline, CDR1 is LGHNA and CDR2 YSLEER. With 0 bases removed from V and 6 bases from J, the gap between germline ends came to 6 bases. This CDR3 comprises 13 residues. What was amplified from RNA transcripts were TCR beta CDR3 regions. RT-PCR in the first round (using the HTBI primer set) targeted the TCR CDR3. TCRdb passed the multiplex PCR reads through MiXCR, listing each CDR3 protein once. The table has about 610,000 distinct CDR3 sequences, roughly 14% seen once; the top ten hold about 3.9%. Thyroid ultrasound and orbital computed tomography, with clinical symptoms and serum thyroxine and TRAb, informed diagnoses. Whole-study results and caveats: Most expanded thyroid clonotypes above 0.001 recurred in blood.

This clonotype was found many times. The antigen is unknown. Sequenced material: blood. The source is a woman between 40 and 50 years old with Graves' ophthalmopathy. J is TRBJ1-5 and V is TRBV4-3; no clear D gene. Here the CDR3 DNA reads TGCGCCAGCAGCCAAGATGCTTTTCAGCCCCAGCATTTT. This translates into CASSQDAFQPQHF.